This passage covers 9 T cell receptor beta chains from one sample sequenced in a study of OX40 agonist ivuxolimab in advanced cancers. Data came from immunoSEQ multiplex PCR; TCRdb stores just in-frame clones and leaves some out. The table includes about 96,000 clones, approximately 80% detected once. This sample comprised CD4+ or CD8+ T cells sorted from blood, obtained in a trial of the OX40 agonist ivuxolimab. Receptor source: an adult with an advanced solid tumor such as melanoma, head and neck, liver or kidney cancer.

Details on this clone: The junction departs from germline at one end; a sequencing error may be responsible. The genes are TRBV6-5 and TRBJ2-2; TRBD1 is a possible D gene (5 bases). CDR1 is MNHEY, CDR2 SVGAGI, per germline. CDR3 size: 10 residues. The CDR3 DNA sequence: TGCCCCAGGGTTCCCGGGGAGCTGTTTTTT. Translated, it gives CPRVPGELFF.

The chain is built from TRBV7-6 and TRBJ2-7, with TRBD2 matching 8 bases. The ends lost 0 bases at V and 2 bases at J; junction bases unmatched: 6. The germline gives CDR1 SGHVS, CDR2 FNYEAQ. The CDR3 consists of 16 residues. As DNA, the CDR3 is TGTGCCAGCAGCTTAGCGGTGGGACTAGTCGCCTACGAGCAGTACTTC. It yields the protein CASSLAVGLVAYEQYF.

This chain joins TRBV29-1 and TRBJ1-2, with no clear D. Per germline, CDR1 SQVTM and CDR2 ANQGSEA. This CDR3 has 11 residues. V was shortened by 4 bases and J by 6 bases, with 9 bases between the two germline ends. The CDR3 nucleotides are TGCAGCGTTGTAATAGGGAATGGCTACACCTTC. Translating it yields CSVVIGNGYTF.

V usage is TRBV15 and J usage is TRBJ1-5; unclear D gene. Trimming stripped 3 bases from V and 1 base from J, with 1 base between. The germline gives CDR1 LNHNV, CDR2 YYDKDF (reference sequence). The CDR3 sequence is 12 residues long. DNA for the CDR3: TGTGCCACCAGCAGCAGCAATCAGCCCCAGCATTTT. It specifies CATSSSNQPQHF.

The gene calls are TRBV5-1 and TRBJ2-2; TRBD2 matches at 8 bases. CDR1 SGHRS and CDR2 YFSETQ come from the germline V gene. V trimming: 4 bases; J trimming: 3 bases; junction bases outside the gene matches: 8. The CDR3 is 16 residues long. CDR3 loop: CASSPRGGLDTGELFF. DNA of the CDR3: TGCGCCAGCAGCCCTCGGGGGGGGCTGGACACCGGGGAGCTGTTTTTT.

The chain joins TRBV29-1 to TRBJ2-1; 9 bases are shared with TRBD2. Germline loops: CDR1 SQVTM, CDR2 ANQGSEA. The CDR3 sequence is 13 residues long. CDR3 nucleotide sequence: TGCGCCAGTCGGCGGGGGGGCTACAATGAGCAGTTCTTC. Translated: CASRRGGYNEQFF.

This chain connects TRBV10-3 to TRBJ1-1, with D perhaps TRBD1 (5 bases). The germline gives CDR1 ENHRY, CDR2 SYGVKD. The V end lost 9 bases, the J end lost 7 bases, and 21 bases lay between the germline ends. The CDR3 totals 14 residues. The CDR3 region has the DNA TGTGCCATTCGACAAACCGGGGGGACGGATGAAGCTTTCTTT. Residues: CAIRQTGGTDEAFF.

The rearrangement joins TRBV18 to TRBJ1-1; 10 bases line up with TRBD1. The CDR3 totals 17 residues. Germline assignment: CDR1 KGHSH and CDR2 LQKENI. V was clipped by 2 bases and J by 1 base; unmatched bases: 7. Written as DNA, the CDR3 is TGTGCCAGCTCACCAATCCGACAGGGGGCTTCGAACACTGAAGCTTTCTTT. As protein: CASSPIRQGASNTEAFF.

CDR3 nucleotide sequence: TGCGCCAGCAGCCAAGTTTGGAGCGGGAGCCTAGGCGAGCAGTACTTC. It specifies CASSQVWSGSLGEQYF. The rearrangement links TRBV4-1 to TRBJ2-7, with TRBD2 matching over 8 bases. The CDR3 sequence is 16 residues long. CDR1 and CDR2 (germline): MGHRA, YSYEKL. J lost 6 bases, V lost 1 base, and 11 bases had no gene match.